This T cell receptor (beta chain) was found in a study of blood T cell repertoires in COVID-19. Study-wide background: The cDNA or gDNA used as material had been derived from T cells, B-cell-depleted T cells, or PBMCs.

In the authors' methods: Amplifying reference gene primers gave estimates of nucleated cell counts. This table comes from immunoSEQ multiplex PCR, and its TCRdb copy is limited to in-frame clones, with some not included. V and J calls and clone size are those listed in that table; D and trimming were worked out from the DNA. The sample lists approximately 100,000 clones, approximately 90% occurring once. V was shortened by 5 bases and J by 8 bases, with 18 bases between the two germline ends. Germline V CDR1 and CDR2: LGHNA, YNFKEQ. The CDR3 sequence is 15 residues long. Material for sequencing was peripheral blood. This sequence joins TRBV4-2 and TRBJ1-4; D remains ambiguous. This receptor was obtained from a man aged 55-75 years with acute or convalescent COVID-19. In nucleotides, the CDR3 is TGTGCCAGCAGCGAGGATACTGGTATGAGCGAAAAACTGTTTTTT. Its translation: CASSEDTGMSEKLFF.